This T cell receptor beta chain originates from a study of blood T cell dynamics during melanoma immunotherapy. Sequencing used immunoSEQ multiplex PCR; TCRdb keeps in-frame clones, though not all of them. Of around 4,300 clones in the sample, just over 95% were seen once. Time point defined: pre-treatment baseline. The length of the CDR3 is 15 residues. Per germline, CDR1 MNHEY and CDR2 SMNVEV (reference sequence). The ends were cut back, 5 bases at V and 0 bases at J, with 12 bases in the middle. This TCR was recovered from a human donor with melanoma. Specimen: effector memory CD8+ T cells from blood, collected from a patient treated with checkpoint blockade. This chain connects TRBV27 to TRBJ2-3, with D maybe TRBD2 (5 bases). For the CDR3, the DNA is TGTGCCAGCAGTCCACTAGGCGGTAGCACAGATACGCAGTATTTT. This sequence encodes CASSPLGGSTDTQYF.